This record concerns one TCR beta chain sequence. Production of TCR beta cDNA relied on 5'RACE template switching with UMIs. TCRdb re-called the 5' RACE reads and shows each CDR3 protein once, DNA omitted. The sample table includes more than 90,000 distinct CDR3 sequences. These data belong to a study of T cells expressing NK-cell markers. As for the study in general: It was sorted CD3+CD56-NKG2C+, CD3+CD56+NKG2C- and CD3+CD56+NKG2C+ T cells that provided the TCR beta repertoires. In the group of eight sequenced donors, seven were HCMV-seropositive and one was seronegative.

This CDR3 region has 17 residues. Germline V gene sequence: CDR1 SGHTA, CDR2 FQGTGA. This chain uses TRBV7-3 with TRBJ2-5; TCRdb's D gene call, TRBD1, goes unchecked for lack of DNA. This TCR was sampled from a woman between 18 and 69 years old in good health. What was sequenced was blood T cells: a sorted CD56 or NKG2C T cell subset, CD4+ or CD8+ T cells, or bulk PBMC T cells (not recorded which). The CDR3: CASSLGFGDTYQETQYF.